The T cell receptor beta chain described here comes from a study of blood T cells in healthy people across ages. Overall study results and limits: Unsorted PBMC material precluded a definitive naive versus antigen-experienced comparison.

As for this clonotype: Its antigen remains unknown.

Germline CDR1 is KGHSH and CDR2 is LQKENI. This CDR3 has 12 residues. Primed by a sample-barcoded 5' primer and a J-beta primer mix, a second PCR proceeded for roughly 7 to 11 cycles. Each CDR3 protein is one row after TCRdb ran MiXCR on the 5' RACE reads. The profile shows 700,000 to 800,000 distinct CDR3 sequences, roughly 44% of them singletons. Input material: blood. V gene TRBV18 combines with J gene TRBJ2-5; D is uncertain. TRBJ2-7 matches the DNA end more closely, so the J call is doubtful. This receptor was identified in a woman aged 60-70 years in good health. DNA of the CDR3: TGTGCCAGCTCACCAACTCAGTCCGAGCAGTACTTC. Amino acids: CASSPTQSEQYF.